Listed here is a single T cell receptor beta chain. This entry comes from a study of cytomegalovirus exposure and HLA in healthy donors. V lost 3 bases and J lost 4; bases outside the gene matches: 7. Germline V CDR1 and CDR2: WSHSY, SAAADI. The CDR3 spans 16 residues. This table comes from immunoSEQ multiplex PCR, and its TCRdb copy is limited to in-frame clones, with some not included. There are about 73,000 clones in the sample; about 90% occur only once, and 3% to 4% lies in the top ten. The chain is built from TRBV10-2 and TRBJ2-5, with TRBD2 identical over 11 bases. Sequencing was carried out using PBMCs. The source is a woman between 18 and 29 years old in good health and CMV-seropositive. The CDR3 sequence: CASSEPSGRFGETQYF. The CDR3 bases are TGCGCCAGCAGTGAACCTAGCGGGAGGTTTGGAGAGACCCAGTACTTC.